This T cell receptor beta chain was sequenced for a study of blood T cell repertoires in COVID-19. The repertoire was sequenced with immunoSEQ multiplex PCR; TCRdb's copy has only in-frame clones and lacks some. Of 150,000 to 200,000 clones listed, 81% are singletons. Per the germline V gene, CDR1 is MNHEY and CDR2 is SMNVEV (reference sequence). V was trimmed by 6 bases and J by 7 bases, leaving 18 bases between them. CDR3 length equals 14 residues. The clonotype originates from a human donor in a cohort sampled during active COVID-19. This chain joins TRBV27 and TRBJ1-1; D might be TRBD1 (5 bases). The sequenced sample was peripheral blood. The CDR3 is CASSPEAGEGEAFF. The CDR3 DNA reads as TGTGCCAGCAGCCCCGAAGCGGGGGAGGGTGAAGCTTTCTTT.